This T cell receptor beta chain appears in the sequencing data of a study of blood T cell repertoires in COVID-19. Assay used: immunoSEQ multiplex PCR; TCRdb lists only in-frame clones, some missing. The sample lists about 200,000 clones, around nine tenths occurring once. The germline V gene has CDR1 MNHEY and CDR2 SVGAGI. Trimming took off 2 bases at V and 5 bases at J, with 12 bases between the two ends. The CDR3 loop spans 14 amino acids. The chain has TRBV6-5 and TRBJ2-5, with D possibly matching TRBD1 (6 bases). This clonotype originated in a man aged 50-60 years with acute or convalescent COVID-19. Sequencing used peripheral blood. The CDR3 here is CASSYDRRGETQYF. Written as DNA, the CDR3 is TGTGCCAGCAGTTACGACAGGCGTGGGGAGACCCAGTACTTC.